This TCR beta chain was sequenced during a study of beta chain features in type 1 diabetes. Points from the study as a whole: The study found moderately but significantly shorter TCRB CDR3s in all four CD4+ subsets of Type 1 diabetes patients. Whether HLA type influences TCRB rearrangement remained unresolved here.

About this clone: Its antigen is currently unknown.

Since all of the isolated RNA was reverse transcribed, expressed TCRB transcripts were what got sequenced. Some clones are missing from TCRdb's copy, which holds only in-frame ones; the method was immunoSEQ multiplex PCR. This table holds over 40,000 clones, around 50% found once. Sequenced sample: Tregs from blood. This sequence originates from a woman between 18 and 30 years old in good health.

CDR3 sequence: CASRRQGLGYEQYF. The CDR3 DNA reads as TGTGCCAGCCGAAGACAGGGTCTTGGATACGAGCAGTACTTC. The V and J genes are TRBV28 and TRBJ2-7; 7 nucleotides align to TRBD1. CDR1 is MDHEN and CDR2 is SYDVKM in the germline V gene. The CDR3 is 14 amino acids. V lost 8 bases, J lost 4 bases, and 11 bases stayed unmatched.